This passage covers 8 T cell receptor beta chains from one sample sequenced in a study of shared clonotypes between healthy human individuals. The naive CD8 subset, CD45RO-negative cells positively selected for CCR7, excluded terminally differentiated effector memory CD45RA+ cells. Data came from immunoSEQ multiplex PCR; TCRdb stores just in-frame clones and leaves some out. The sample shows about 820,000 clones, 90% to 95% of them seen only once. Material: naive CD8+ T cells sorted from blood. All receptors come from a man aged 25-45 years in good health.

This clone was counted a single time. The V call is TRBV5-1, the J call TRBJ2-7; TRBD1 might be the D (6 bases). Germline loops: CDR1 SGHRS, CDR2 YFSETQ. The V gene lost 4 bases and the J gene lost 2 bases, with 13 bases spanning the gap. The CDR3 runs 14 residues. The chain's CDR3 is CASSQGTDTYEQYF. In DNA form, the CDR3 reads TGCGCCAGCAGCCAGGGGACCGACACCTACGAGCAGTACTTC.

The rearrangement uses TRBV6-6 and TRBJ2-7; 8 bases are shared with TRBD1. The junction had 6 bases not matched to a gene; V was cut back by 2 bases and J by 9 bases. This CDR3 contains 13 residues. Germline V gene sequence: CDR1 MNHNY, CDR2 SVGAGI (reference sequence). The CDR3 DNA follows: TGTGCCAGCAGTTACGGACAGGGCCTCGGGCAGTACTTC. It yields the protein CASSYGQGLGQYF.

The chain couples TRBV5-1 to TRBJ2-1; the D gene could be TRBD1 or TRBD2 (5 bases each). The V gene lost 2 bases and the J gene lost 6 bases, with 9 bases spanning the gap. Germline CDR1 reads SGHRS; CDR2 reads YFSETQ. This CDR3 is built from 13 residues. CDR3 region: CASSLEGPNEQFF. CDR3 DNA sequence: TGCGCCAGCAGCTTAGAGGGGCCCAATGAGCAGTTCTTC.

The chain carries TRBV19 and TRBJ1-2; D uncertain. With 5 bases removed from V and 6 bases from J, the gap between germline ends came to 7 bases. The CDR3 runs 11 residues. Germline V lookup: CDR1 LNHDA, CDR2 SQIVND (reference sequence). The CDR3, as DNA: TGTGCCAGTAGTCATGGGGATGGCTACACCTTC. Protein sequence: CASSHGDGYTF.

The chain employs TRBV28 and TRBJ2-6, with D unclear. In germline, CDR1 is MDHEN, CDR2 SYDVKM. This CDR3 comprises 14 residues. V was clipped by 6 bases and J by 0 bases, with 6 bases between them. The CDR3 loop reads CASSKYSGANVLTF. DNA of the CDR3: TGTGCCAGCAGCAAGTACTCTGGGGCCAACGTCCTGACTTTC.

The V call is TRBV4-3, the J call TRBJ2-2; D is unresolved. CDR1 and CDR2 from the germline V gene are LGHNA and YSLEER. The V and J ends lost 0 bases and 6 bases respectively, with 17 bases between them. This CDR3 is built from 17 residues. The CDR3 DNA sequence: TGCGCCAGCAGCCAAGAGGCCGAAACCCTAGTCGCCGGGGAGCTGTTTTTT. It is translated as CASSQEAETLVAGELFF.

The chain employs TRBV18 and TRBJ2-1; no firm D call. The CDR3 runs to 12 residues. V dropped 0 bases and J dropped 7 bases, with 4 bases sitting between them. CDR1 KGHSH and CDR2 LQKENI come from the germline V gene. CDR3 sequence (DNA): TGTGCCAGCTCACCACCGGGGAATGAGCAGTTCTTC. It translates to CASSPPGNEQFF.

The chain has TRBV27 and TRBJ2-1, with a tentative D call TRBD1 (6 bases). V lost 10 bases and J lost 4, with 8 bases in between. Germline V CDR1 and CDR2: MNHEY, SMNVEV (reference sequence). The CDR3 runs 11 residues. Written as DNA, the CDR3 is TGTGCCACCGGACAGTACAATGAGCAGTTCTTC. It encodes CATGQYNEQFF.